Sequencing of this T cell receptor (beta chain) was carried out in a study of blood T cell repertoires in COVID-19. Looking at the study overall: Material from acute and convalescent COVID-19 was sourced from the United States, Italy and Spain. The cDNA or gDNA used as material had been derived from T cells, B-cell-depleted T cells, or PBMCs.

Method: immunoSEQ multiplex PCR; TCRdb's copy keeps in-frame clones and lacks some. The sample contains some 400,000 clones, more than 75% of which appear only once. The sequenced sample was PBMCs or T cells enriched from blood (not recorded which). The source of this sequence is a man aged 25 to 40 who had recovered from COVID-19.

The CDR3 sequence is CASSLYGNSYNEQFF. In DNA, the CDR3 is TGTGCCAGCAGCTTATACGGTAACTCCTACAATGAGCAGTTCTTC. This rearrangement joins TRBV7-2 to TRBJ2-1; D gene unclear. The CDR3 sequence is 15 residues long. V gave up 2 bases and J gave up 0 bases, with 8 bases separating them. Germline CDR1 and CDR2: SGHTA and FQGNSA.